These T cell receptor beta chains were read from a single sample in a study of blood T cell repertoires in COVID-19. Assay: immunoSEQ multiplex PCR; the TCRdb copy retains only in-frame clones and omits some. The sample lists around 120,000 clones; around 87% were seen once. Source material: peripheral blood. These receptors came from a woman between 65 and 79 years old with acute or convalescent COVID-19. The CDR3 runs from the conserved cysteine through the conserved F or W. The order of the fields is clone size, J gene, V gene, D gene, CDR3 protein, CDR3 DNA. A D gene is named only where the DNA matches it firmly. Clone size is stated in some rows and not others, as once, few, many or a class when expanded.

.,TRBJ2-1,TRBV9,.,CASSARTVRDEQFF,TGTGCCAGCAGCGCCAGGACCGTGAGGGATGAGCAGTTCTTC
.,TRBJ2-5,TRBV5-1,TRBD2,CASRTGTSGAAYRTQYF,TGCGCCAGCAGGACCGGGACTAGCGGGGCGGCCTATAGGACCCAGTACTTC
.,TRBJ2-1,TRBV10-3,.,CAISGGRGIDSYNEQFF,TGTGCCATCAGTGGGGGTAGGGGTATTGATTCCTACAATGAGCAGTTCTTC
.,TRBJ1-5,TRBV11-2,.,CASSSGANQPQHF,TGTGCCAGCAGCTCTGGGGCAAATCAGCCCCAGCATTTT
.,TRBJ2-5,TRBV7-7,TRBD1,CASSLTWTGTQETQYF,TGTGCCAGCAGCTTAACCTGGACAGGGACCCAAGAGACCCAGTACTTC
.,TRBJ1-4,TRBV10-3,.,CAISESGGAVLTNEKLFF,TGTGCCATCAGTGAGTCAGGAGGGGCGGTGTTGACTAATGAAAAACTGTTTTTT
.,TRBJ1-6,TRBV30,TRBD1,CAWRARDSYSPLHF,TGTGCCTGGAGGGCCAGGGACAGCTATTCACCCCTCCACTTT
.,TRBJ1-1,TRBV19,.,CASLSSGAEAFF,TGTGCCAGTCTCAGCAGCGGAGCTGAAGCTTTCTTT
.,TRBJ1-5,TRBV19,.,CASSIGHNNQPQHF,TGTGCCAGTAGTATAGGACACAATAATCAGCCCCAGCATTTT
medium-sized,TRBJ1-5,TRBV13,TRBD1,CASSQGGPSQPQHF,TGTGCCAGCAGCCAAGGGGGCCCTAGCCAGCCCCAGCATTTT
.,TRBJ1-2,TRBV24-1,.,CATSEGAFYGYTF,TGTGCCACCAGTGAAGGGGCCTTCTATGGCTACACCTTC
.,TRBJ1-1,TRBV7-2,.,CASSLVTQNEAFF,TGTGCCAGCAGCTTAGTAACGCAGAATGAAGCTTTCTTT
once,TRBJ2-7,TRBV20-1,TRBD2,CSAAGGFEQYF,TGCAGTGCTGCGGGGGGTTTCGAGCAGTACTTC
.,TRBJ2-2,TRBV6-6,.,CASSYAGTGELFF,TGTGCCAGCAGTTATGCGGGCACCGGGGAGCTGTTTTTT
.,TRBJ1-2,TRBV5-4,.,CASSLSDRLNYGYTF,TGTGCCAGCAGCTTGTCGGACAGACTGAACTATGGCTACACCTTC
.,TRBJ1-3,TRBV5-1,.,CASSLAGAAGNTIYF,TGCGCCAGCAGCTTGGCTGGGGCAGCCGGAAACACCATATATTTT
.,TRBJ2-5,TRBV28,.,CASSPLAPQETQYF,TGTGCCAGCAGTCCTCTAGCTCCCCAAGAGACCCAGTACTTC
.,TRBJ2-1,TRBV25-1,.,CASSNPGRGVQGEQFF,TGTGCCAGCAGTAATCCCGGCAGGGGGGTACAGGGTGAGCAGTTCTTC
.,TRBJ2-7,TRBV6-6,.,CAISRGSWHEQYF,TGTGCCATCTCCCGGGGGTCCTGGCACGAGCAGTACTTC
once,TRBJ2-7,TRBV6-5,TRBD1,CASRRDSLYEQYF,TGTGCCAGCCGAAGGGACAGTCTCTACGAGCAGTACTTC
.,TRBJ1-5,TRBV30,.,CAWSDRGRNQPQHF,TGTGCCTGGAGTGATCGGGGAAGAAATCAGCCCCAGCATTTT
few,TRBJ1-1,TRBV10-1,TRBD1,CASSGETGEAFF,TGCGCCAGCAGTGGGGAGACAGGGGAAGCTTTCTTT
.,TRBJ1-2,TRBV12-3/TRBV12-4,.,CASSLGAGYGYTF,TGTGCCAGCAGTTTAGGGGCAGGCTATGGCTACACCTTC
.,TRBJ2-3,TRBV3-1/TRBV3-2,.,CASSLSLAVDTQYF,TGTGCCAGCAGCCTCAGTCTAGCTGTGGATACGCAGTATTTT
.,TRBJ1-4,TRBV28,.,CASSLRSRPAEKLFF,TGTGCCAGCAGTTTAAGGAGTCGGCCAGCTGAAAAACTGTTTTTT
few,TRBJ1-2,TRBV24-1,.,CATSDTDGAFLGYTF,TGTGCCACCAGTGATACTGATGGGGCTTTTCTTGGCTACACCTTC
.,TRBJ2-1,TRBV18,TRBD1,CASAGTGLYNEQFF,TGTGCCAGTGCCGGGACAGGGCTCTACAATGAGCAGTTCTTC
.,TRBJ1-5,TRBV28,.,CASSFPAGGVKPQHF,TGTGCCAGCAGTTTTCCCGCCGGGGGGGTCAAGCCCCAGCATTTT
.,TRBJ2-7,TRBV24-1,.,CATSDGAAGSYEQYF,TGTGCCACCAGTGATGGGGCCGCCGGCTCCTACGAGCAGTACTTC
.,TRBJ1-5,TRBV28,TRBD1,CASSSSQGQGYQPQHF,TGTGCCAGCAGTTCCTCACAGGGACAGGGGTATCAGCCCCAGCATTTT
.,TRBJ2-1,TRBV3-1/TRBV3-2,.,CASSLFGGEQFF,TGTGCCAGCAGCCTATTTGGCGGTGAGCAGTTCTTC
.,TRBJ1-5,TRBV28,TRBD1,CASRSEGTGGNQPQHF,TGTGCCAGCAGATCGGAGGGGACAGGGGGCAATCAGCCCCAGCATTTT
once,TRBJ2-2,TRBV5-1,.,CASSLDEPGAGELFF,TGCGCCAGCAGCTTGGATGAACCGGGGGCCGGGGAGCTGTTTTTT
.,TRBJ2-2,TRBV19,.,CASSIGQGSTNTGELFF,TGTGCCAGTAGTATCGGGCAGGGAAGCACGAACACCGGGGAGCTGTTTTTT
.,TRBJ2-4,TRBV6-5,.,CASSGTFDQYF,TGTGCCAGCTCCGGGACATTTGATCAGTACTTC
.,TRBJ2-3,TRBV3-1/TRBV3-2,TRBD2,CASSRGGRTDTQYF,TGTGCCAGCAGCCGCGGGGGACGCACAGATACGCAGTATTTT
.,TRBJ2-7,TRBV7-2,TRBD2,CASSPIVAGDYEQYF,TGTGCCAGCAGCCCCATTGTGGCGGGGGACTACGAGCAGTACTTC
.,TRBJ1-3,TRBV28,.,CASSIGGAGNTIYF,TGTGCCAGCAGTATTGGGGGGGCGGGAAACACCATATATTTT
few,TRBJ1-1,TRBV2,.,CASRTEGQTHMNTEAFF,TGTGCCAGCAGGACGGAAGGACAAACACACATGAACACTGAAGCTTTCTTT
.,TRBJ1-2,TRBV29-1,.,CSLGEGNYGYTF,TGCAGTCTAGGGGAAGGAAACTATGGCTACACCTTC
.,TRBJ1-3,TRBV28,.,CASSWGTFPSGNTIYF,TGTGCCAGCAGTTGGGGGACATTCCCCTCTGGAAACACCATATATTTT
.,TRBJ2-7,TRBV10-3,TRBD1,CAIKAGTGAAYEQYF,TGTGCCATCAAAGCCGGGACAGGGGCGGCCTACGAGCAGTACTTC
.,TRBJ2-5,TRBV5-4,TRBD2,CASSPRGGRQETQYF,TGTGCCAGCAGCCCCCGGGGGGGGCGCCAAGAGACCCAGTACTTC
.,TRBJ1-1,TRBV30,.,CAWRGHHNTEAFF,TGTGCCTGGAGGGGACACCACAACACTGAAGCTTTCTTT
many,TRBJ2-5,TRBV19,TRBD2,CASSMGRGAETQYF,TGTGCCAGTAGTATGGGGAGGGGCGCGGAGACCCAGTACTTC
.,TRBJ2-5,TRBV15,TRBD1,CATSRSPGGWETQYF,TGTGCCACCAGCAGATCGCCAGGGGGCTGGGAGACCCAGTACTTC
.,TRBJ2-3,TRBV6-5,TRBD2,CASSLIAGGEDTQYF,TGTGCCAGCAGCCTAATAGCGGGGGGAGAAGATACGCAGTATTTT
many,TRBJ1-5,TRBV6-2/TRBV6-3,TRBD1,CASSYGQGYQPQHF,TGTGCCAGCAGTTACGGACAGGGATATCAGCCCCAGCATTTT
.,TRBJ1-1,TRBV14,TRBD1,CASSRLGTGNTEAFF,TGTGCCAGCAGCCGCCTCGGGACAGGGAACACTGAAGCTTTCTTT
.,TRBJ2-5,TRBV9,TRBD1,CASSVAQDRGTQYF,TGTGCCAGCAGCGTAGCTCAGGACAGGGGTACCCAGTACTTC
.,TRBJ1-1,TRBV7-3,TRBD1,CASSLGTGNTEAFF,TGTGCCAGCAGCTTAGGGACAGGGAACACTGAAGCTTTCTTT
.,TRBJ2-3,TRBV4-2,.,CASSQGSPDTQYF,TGTGCCAGCAGCCAAGGGAGTCCAGATACGCAGTATTTT
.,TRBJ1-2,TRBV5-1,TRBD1,CASRRGPTGLDYGYTF,TGCGCCAGCAGAAGGGGGCCGACAGGGTTGGACTATGGCTACACCTTC
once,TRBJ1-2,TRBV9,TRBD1,CASSSRRDGTDSGYTF,TGTGCCAGCAGCTCCCGTAGGGATGGGACAGACTCTGGCTACACCTTC
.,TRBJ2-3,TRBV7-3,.,CASSRGSSTDTQYF,TGTGCCAGCAGCAGGGGATCTAGCACAGATACGCAGTATTTT
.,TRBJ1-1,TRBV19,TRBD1,CASSAPGQGITEAFF,TGTGCCAGTAGTGCTCCGGGACAGGGGATCACTGAAGCTTTCTTT
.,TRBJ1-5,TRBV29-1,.,CSAATSAGDQPQHF,TGCAGCGCCGCGACGAGCGCGGGGGATCAGCCCCAGCATTTT